These 29 T cell receptor beta chains were all obtained from the same sample, sequenced in a study of control samples from healthy donors and cancer patients. The repertoire was sequenced with immunoSEQ multiplex PCR; TCRdb's copy has only in-frame clones and lacks some. Among roughly 130,000 clones listed, around 94% were seen once. What was sequenced was PBMCs. These receptors were obtained from a man aged 60 to 75 with colorectal cancer.

The V and J genes are TRBV7-2 and TRBJ2-5; perhaps D is TRBD1 or TRBD2 (5 bases each). The V and J ends lost 8 bases and 5 bases respectively, with 18 bases between them. The CDR3 consists of 14 residues. Germline V lookup: CDR1 SGHTA, CDR2 FQGNSA. CDR3 coding DNA: TGTGCCAGCTGCCGGGGCCCTATCAGGGAGACCCAGTACTTC. This gives the protein CASCRGPIRETQYF.

Of note for this clone: The junction departs from germline at one end; a sequencing error may be responsible. The chain joins TRBV11-2 to TRBJ1-3; no firm D call. The CDR3 is 13 residues long. From germline, CDR1 is SGHAT and CDR2 FQNNGV. CDR3 loop: CASSLDPGNTIYF. The CDR3 nucleotides read TGTGCCAGCAGCTTAGATCCTGGGAACACCATATATTTT.

The chain employs TRBV2 and TRBJ2-1, with a possible D match to TRBD2 (6 bases). In germline, CDR1 is SNHLY, CDR2 FYNNEI. The CDR3 consists of 14 residues. Between the trimmed V and J ends, which lost 2 bases and 8 bases, there was a span of 13 bases. The CDR3 spells CASSEWAGYDEQFF. DNA for the CDR3: TGTGCCAGCAGTGAATGGGCGGGGTACGATGAGCAGTTCTTC. The full variable domain, with the rest looked up from reference TRBV2 and TRBJ2-1, is EPEVTQTPSHQVTQMGQEVILRCVPISNHLYFYWYRQILGQKVEFLVSFYNNEISEKSEIFDDQFSVERPDGSNFTLKIRSTKLEDSAMYFCASSEWAGYDEQFFGPGTRLTVL.

This clone was recorded a few times. The chain employs TRBV27 and TRBJ2-7, with 7 nucleotides matching TRBD1. The V segment lost 6 bases and the J segment 2 bases; nucleotides outside the gene matches: 13. There are 16 residues in the CDR3. Per the germline V gene, CDR1 is MNHEY and CDR2 is SMNVEV (reference sequence). The chain's CDR3 is CASRPGTESFPYEQYF. The CDR3 bases are TGTGCCAGCAGGCCGGGGACAGAATCATTCCCCTACGAGCAGTACTTC.

The chain couples TRBV27 to TRBJ2-1; 7 nucleotides line up with TRBD2. Germline lookup yields CDR1 MNHEY and CDR2 SMNVEV (reference sequence). This CDR3 has 12 amino acids. The V gene end was trimmed by 6 bases and the J gene end by 4 bases; junction bases not matched to a gene: 0. CDR3: CASRGGYNEQFF. DNA of the CDR3: TGTGCCAGCAGGGGGGGGTACAATGAGCAGTTCTTC.

This chain joins TRBV29-1 and TRBJ2-2, with D perhaps TRBD1 (6 bases). Germline lookup yields CDR1 SQVTM and CDR2 ANQGSEA. The CDR3 is 14 amino acids. Trimming took 6 bases from V and 2 from J, leaving 13 bases between them. The CDR3 reads CSVRQVFNTGELFF. CDR3 sequence (DNA): TGCAGCGTGAGACAGGTTTTCAACACCGGGGAGCTGTTTTTT.

This sequence joins TRBV10-3 and TRBJ1-3; 8 nucleotides align to TRBD1. From germline, CDR1 is ENHRY and CDR2 SYGVKD. This CDR3 spans 13 amino acids. Germline trimming cut 7 bases from V and 4 bases from J; bases unmatched to any gene: 3. The CDR3 is CAINRDRGNTIYF. CDR3 in DNA: TGTGCCATCAACCGGGACAGGGGAAACACCATATATTTT.

This rearrangement joins TRBV25-1 to TRBJ2-7, with D unresolved. Trimming removed 3 bases from V and 4 bases from J, with 10 bases in between. This CDR3 is 13 amino acids long. From germline, CDR1 is MGHDK and CDR2 SYGVNS. The CDR3 bases are TGTGCCAGCAGTGAGGAATCATCTTACGAGCAGTACTTC. Its protein product is CASSEESSYEQYF.

The chain combines TRBV2 with TRBJ1-6; D gene ambiguous. The CDR3 runs 15 residues. The ends were cut back, 7 bases at V and 3 bases at J, with 13 bases in the middle. Germline CDR1 and CDR2: SNHLY and FYNNEI. The CDR3 DNA reads as TGTGCCAGCAAGGACGCTCGGAGCTATAATTCACCCCTCCACTTT. Protein sequence: CASKDARSYNSPLHF.

The CDR3 region has the DNA TGTGCCACCAGCAGAGATTTGAGGGATGAAGCTTTCTTT. Translation: CATSRDLRDEAFF. The chain recombines TRBV15 with TRBJ1-1, with unresolved D. This CDR3 has 13 amino acids. The germline CDR1 and CDR2 sequences are LNHNV and YYDKDF (reference sequence). V lost 0 bases to trimming and J lost 7 bases, with 9 bases between them.

This clone is medium-sized (0.01 to 0.1%) in the sample. The CDR3 nucleotides are TGTGCCAGCACTCTCAGCGGGGGGGCGATCCCCGAGCAGTTCTTC. Protein sequence: CASTLSGGAIPEQFF. The chain combines TRBV27 with TRBJ2-1, with 10 bases lining up with TRBD2. V trimming: 7 bases; J trimming: 10 bases; junction bases outside the gene matches: 13. From germline, CDR1 is MNHEY and CDR2 SMNVEV (reference sequence). This CDR3 has 15 residues.

The J gene is TRBJ1-5, the V gene TRBV2; D not certain. Trimming took 5 bases from V and 3 from J, leaving 11 bases between them. Germline values: CDR1 SNHLY, CDR2 FYNNEI. The CDR3 spans 14 residues. As DNA, the CDR3 is TGTGCCAGCAGTCCCCGGGCTTCCAATCAGCCCCAGCATTTT. This encodes CASSPRASNQPQHF.

This chain links TRBV5-1 with TRBJ1-1, with TRBD1 matching 8 bases. This CDR3 comprises 16 residues. CDR1 and CDR2 from the germline V gene are SGHRS and YFSETQ. J gave up 4 bases and V 5 bases, and 13 bases lay outside the gene matches. CDR3 in DNA: TGCGCCAGCAGAAGGTCGATACAGGGGGGGAGCACTGAAGCTTTCTTT. As protein: CASRRSIQGGSTEAFF.

The chain has TRBV10-1 and TRBJ1-1, with a weak D call TRBD1 (6 bases). The CDR3 totals 13 residues. CDR1 WNHNN and CDR2 SYGVQD come from the germline V gene (reference sequence). The V and J ends lost 4 bases and 5 bases respectively, with 11 bases between them. This CDR3 is CASSARGSTEAFF. CDR3 sequence (DNA): TGCGCCAGCAGTGCGAGGGGGAGTACTGAAGCTTTCTTT.

The rearrangement joins TRBV5-1 to TRBJ1-2; a weak D match, TRBD1 (6 bases). Trimming left V 4 bases short and J 8 bases short, with 18 bases between. CDR1 is SGHRS, CDR2 YFSETQ, per germline. The CDR3 covers 14 residues. The CDR3 sequence is CASSPAGDSYGYTF. The CDR3 DNA follows: TGCGCCAGCAGCCCGGCAGGGGATTCCTACGGCTACACCTTC.

The V gene is TRBV30, the J gene TRBJ2-1, with 9 bases that match TRBD1. Germline-derived CDR1 and CDR2 are GTSNPN and SVGIG (reference sequence). J gave up 5 bases and V 5 bases, and 4 bases lay outside the gene matches. The CDR3 is 13 amino acids. CDR3 in DNA: TGTGCCTGGGCCGGACAGGGGAACAATGAGCAGTTCTTC. Protein: CAWAGQGNNEQFF.

The V and J genes are TRBV7-9 and TRBJ1-1; 8 bases fit TRBD1. V dropped 3 bases and J dropped 13; count of bases not matched to a gene: 10. The germline CDR1 and CDR2 sequences are SEHNR and FQNEAQ (reference sequence). The CDR3 is 13 amino acids. The CDR3 nucleotides read TGTGCCAGCAGCTTTGGACAGGGCGATTTGGATTTCTTT. Amino acid sequence: CASSFGQGDLDFF.

The chain links TRBV9 to TRBJ2-3; no clear D. The CDR3 extends over 15 amino acids. The V and J ends lost 0 bases and 0 bases respectively, with 8 bases between them. Germline V lookup: CDR1 SGDLS, CDR2 YYNGEE. The CDR3 DNA follows: TGTGCCAGCAGCGTAGGGACGGCTAGCACAGATACGCAGTATTTT. Translating gives CASSVGTASTDTQYF.

The V gene is TRBV6-6, the J gene TRBJ1-1, with D possibly TRBD1 on 6 matching bases. Germline V gene lookup returns CDR1 MNHNY and CDR2 SVGAGI (reference sequence). The CDR3 loop spans 13 amino acids. V lost 2 bases to trimming and J lost 11 bases, with 15 bases between them. The DNA for the CDR3 is TGTGCCAGCAGTTACACGACAGGTCCAGAGGCTTTCTTT. Protein: CASSYTTGPEAFF.

The chain recombines TRBV23-1 with TRBJ1-4; D is possibly TRBD1 (5 bases). TRBV23-1 is classed as an ORF, of uncertain function. The CDR3 totals 15 residues. Deletions cut 0 bases from V and 3 bases from J, with 8 bases between. In nucleotides, the CDR3 is TGCGCCAGCAGTCAATCTCGCAGGGCTAATGAAAAACTGTTTTTT. Its protein product is CASSQSRRANEKLFF.

The gene calls are TRBV10-3 and TRBJ2-1; 8 nucleotides align to TRBD2. CDR1 and CDR2 from the germline V gene are ENHRY and SYGVKD. The junction had 3 bases not matched to a gene; V was cut back by 7 bases and J by 7 bases. This CDR3 region has 12 residues. The CDR3 here is CAITPGGNEQFF. CDR3 nucleotide sequence: TGTGCCATCACCCCGGGAGGGAATGAGCAGTTCTTC.

Turning to this clone: Within the sample, other DNA sequences also encode this same CDR3. The chain is built from TRBV4-3 and TRBJ2-1, with D perhaps TRBD2 (7 bases). Trimming shortened V by 2 bases and J by 7 bases, and 18 bases separated the two germline ends. Germline CDR1 and CDR2: LGHNA and YSLEER. CDR3 length: 16 residues. The CDR3 spells CASSQKGGGLLNEQFF. The CDR3 DNA reads TGCGCCAGCAGCCAAAAAGGGGGGGGTCTCTTGAATGAGCAGTTCTTC.

V usage is TRBV7-2 and J usage is TRBJ2-5; D may be TRBD1 or TRBD2 (5 bases each). The CDR3 has 16 amino acids. The ends were cut back, 0 bases at V and 5 bases at J, with 16 bases in the middle. Germline CDR1 is SGHTA and CDR2 is FQGNSA. This CDR3 reads CASSLASGTGWETQYF. DNA for the CDR3: TGTGCCAGCAGCTTAGCCTCCGGGACCGGGTGGGAGACCCAGTACTTC.

For the CDR3, the DNA is TGTGCCAGCAGCTTAGGGGGACGGACCGGAGAGACCCAGTACTTC. Amino acid sequence: CASSLGGRTGETQYF. The rearrangement links TRBV11-2 to TRBJ2-5, with D perhaps TRBD1 or TRBD2 (5 bases each). V lost 1 base to trimming and J lost 4 bases, with 13 bases between them. This CDR3 comprises 15 residues. Germline values: CDR1 SGHAT, CDR2 FQNNGV.

This clone came up once. The chain employs TRBV2 and TRBJ2-5; 8 nucleotides match TRBD1. Germline CDR1 and CDR2: SNHLY and FYNNEI. The CDR3 has 14 amino acids. Trimming cost V 7 bases and J 6 bases; bases outside gene matches: 10. The CDR3 sequence is CASKGAGGTKTQYF. CDR3 nucleotides: TGTGCCAGCAAAGGGGCAGGGGGCACAAAGACCCAGTACTTC.

The chain links TRBV13 to TRBJ2-3, with 11 bases matching TRBD2. The germline gives CDR1 PRHDT, CDR2 FYEKMQ (reference sequence). The CDR3 loop spans 17 amino acids. The V segment lost 2 bases and the J segment 1 base; nucleotides outside the gene matches: 5. The CDR3 sequence is CASSLWGLAARTDTQYF. In DNA, the CDR3 is TGTGCCAGCAGCTTATGGGGACTAGCGGCACGCACAGATACGCAGTATTTT. The full variable domain, in which reference TRBV13 and TRBJ2-3 provide the parts outside the CDR3, is AAGVIQSPRHLIKEKRETATLKCYPIPRHDTVYWYQQGPGQDPQFLISFYEKMQSDKGSIPDRFSAQQFSDYHSELNMSSLELGDSALYFCASSLWGLAARTDTQYFGPGTRLTVL.

The rearrangement links TRBV6-5 to TRBJ2-1; the match to TRBD2 covers 12 bases. The CDR3 runs 14 residues. Trimming cost V 6 bases and J 7 bases; bases outside gene matches: 4. Germline V gene sequence: CDR1 MNHEY, CDR2 SVGAGI. The CDR3 is CASRRTSGGNEQFF. DNA of the CDR3: TGTGCCAGCAGGCGCACTAGCGGGGGGAATGAGCAGTTCTTC.

With regard to this clone: This CDR3 is also generated by other DNA sequences in the sample. The rearrangement joins TRBV7-2 to TRBJ2-7, with TRBD2 identical over 8 bases. With 3 bases clipped from V and 0 bases from J, the junction kept 4 bases outside the gene matches. The germline V gene encodes CDR1 SGHTA and CDR2 FQGNSA. CDR3 size: 15 residues. The CDR3 sequence: CASSLAGGSSYEQYF. The CDR3 DNA reads as TGTGCCAGCAGCTTGGCGGGGGGATCCTCCTACGAGCAGTACTTC.

The chain is built from TRBV6-5 and TRBJ2-3, with D possibly called TRBD1 or TRBD2 (6 bases each). The CDR3 length is 16 residues. Germline V lookup: CDR1 MNHEY, CDR2 SVGAGI. V lost 4 bases, J lost 2 bases, and 16 bases lay in between. CDR3 in DNA: TGTGCCAGCAGTTGGCAGGGGCGGGGCCCCACAGATACGCAGTATTTT. As protein: CASSWQGRGPTDTQYF.